The 30 T cell receptor beta chains below were found in one sample sequenced in a study of blood T cell repertoires in COVID-19. Measured with immunoSEQ multiplex PCR; TCRdb has only the in-frame clones, and not every one. The repertoire holds over 150,000 clones, with 80% to 90% as singletons. Material: peripheral blood. These receptors came from a woman aged 55-70 years with COVID-19, enrolled during active disease.

The chain is built from TRBV11-3 and TRBJ2-1; TRBD1 matches at 8 bases. Germline loops: CDR1 SGHNT, CDR2 YENEEA. This CDR3 contains 15 residues. V dropped 1 base and J dropped 9; count of bases not matched to a gene: 8. The CDR3 region is CASSLARQGAAEQFF. The CDR3 DNA follows: TGTGCCAGCAGCTTAGCTCGGCAGGGGGCGGCTGAGCAGTTCTTC.

V and J are TRBV7-8 and TRBJ2-3, with TRBD2 matching 8 bases. CDR1 is SGHVS, CDR2 FQNEAQ, per germline. The length of the CDR3 is 17 residues. Trimming removed 0 bases from V and 3 bases from J; junction bases left unmatched: 8. The DNA of the CDR3 is TGTGCCAGCAGCTTAGCGGGAGGCGGGGGGCAGACAGATACGCAGTATTTT. Its protein is CASSLAGGGGQTDTQYF.

The chain's CDR3 is CASSLAGQGYNTEAFF. In nucleotides, the CDR3 is TGTGCCAGCAGCTTAGCGGGCCAGGGTTACAACACTGAAGCTTTCTTT. The chain uses TRBV7-9 and TRBJ1-1; tentatively, D is TRBD1 (5 bases). This CDR3 is built from 16 residues. Trimming took 0 bases from V and 2 from J, leaving 13 bases between them. Per germline, CDR1 SEHNR and CDR2 FQNEAQ (reference sequence).

The chain combines TRBV7-6 with TRBJ1-3; 11 nucleotides line up with TRBD1. The CDR3 length is 18 residues. The V gene's germline CDR1 is SGHVS and CDR2 FNYEAQ. The ends lost 5 bases at V and 5 bases at J; junction bases unmatched: 14. CDR3: CASSPSQGQGVLRNTIYF. CDR3 in DNA: TGTGCCAGCAGCCCATCGCAGGGACAGGGGGTTCTAAGAAACACCATATATTTT.

V is TRBV11-2 and J is TRBJ2-7; perhaps TRBD2 as D (5 bases). Germline CDR1 SGHAT, CDR2 FQNNGV. Deletions cut 1 base from V and 3 bases from J, with 10 bases between. This CDR3 has 14 amino acids. The CDR3 region has the DNA TGTGCCAGCAGCTTAGTAGGAGGATACTACGAGCAGTACGTC. Residues: CASSLVGGYYEQYV.

CDR3 region: CASSLDRPSTNEKLFF. As DNA, the CDR3 is TGTGCCAGCAGTCTAGACAGGCCATCAACTAATGAAAAACTGTTTTTT. The J gene is TRBJ1-4, the V gene TRBV2, with a possible D match to TRBD1 (6 bases). The CDR3 has 16 amino acids. Trimming removed 5 bases at V and 0 bases at J, with 13 bases between. Germline assignment: CDR1 SNHLY and CDR2 FYNNEI.

The V and J genes are TRBV27 and TRBJ1-6, with 7 bases fitting TRBD1. V was pared by 6 bases and J by 4 bases, with 9 bases of the junction left unmatched. The CDR3 has 16 residues. CDR1 and CDR2 (germline): MNHEY, SMNVEV (reference sequence). Written as DNA, the CDR3 is TGTGCCAGCAGGATAACAGGGACAGCATATAATTCACCCCTCCACTTT. It codes for CASRITGTAYNSPLHF.

J is TRBJ2-1 and V is TRBV10-3; D is undetermined. Trimming removed 3 bases from V and 0 bases from J, with 6 bases in between. CDR3 length equals 14 residues. CDR1 and CDR2 from the germline V gene are ENHRY and SYGVKD. CDR3 residues: CAISEASSYNEQFF. The CDR3, as DNA: TGTGCCATCAGTGAAGCGAGCTCCTACAATGAGCAGTTCTTC.

This clone was detected only once. This chain joins TRBV6-1 and TRBJ1-3; D is unresolved. The CDR3 consists of 16 residues. The V gene's germline CDR1 is MNHNS and CDR2 SASEGT. Trimming removed 4 bases from V and 0 bases from J, with 13 bases in between. The CDR3 DNA is TGTGCCAGCAGTGTTATGGACGGACTCTCTGGAAACACCATATATTTT. Its translation: CASSVMDGLSGNTIYF.

This rearrangement joins TRBV15 to TRBJ2-3; 12 bases fit TRBD2. CDR1 and CDR2 (germline): LNHNV, YYDKDF (reference sequence). This CDR3 comprises 16 residues. Losses at the gene ends were 2 bases for V and 4 bases for J; bases not matched to a gene: 4. CDR3 residues: CATSRPSGGDADTQYF. In DNA form, the CDR3 reads TGTGCCACCAGCAGACCTAGCGGGGGGGACGCAGATACGCAGTATTTT. The full variable domain, in which reference TRBV15 and TRBJ2-3 provide the parts outside the CDR3, is DAMVIQNPRYQVTQFGKPVTLSCSQTLNHNVMYWYQQKSSQAPKLLFHYYDKDFNNEADTPDNFQSRRPNTSFCFLDIRSPGLGDTAMYLCATSRPSGGDADTQYFGPGTRLTVL.

The chain employs TRBV6-5 and TRBJ1-4, with no clear D. V dropped 6 bases and J dropped 0 bases, with 8 bases sitting between them. This CDR3 spans 14 amino acids. CDR1 and CDR2 from the germline V gene are MNHEY and SVGAGI. The CDR3 region is CASRERATNEKLFF. CDR3 bases: TGTGCCAGCAGAGAGCGTGCAACTAATGAAAAACTGTTTTTT.

This clone has a handful of counts. The J gene is TRBJ1-5, the V gene TRBV7-2; D call uncertain. Looked up from germline, CDR1 is SGHTA and CDR2 is FQGNSA. Between the trimmed V and J ends, which lost 5 bases and 5 bases, there was a span of 10 bases. The CDR3 loop spans 13 amino acids. CDR3 sequence (DNA): TGTGCCAGCAGCCCGGGAAGGGATCAGCCCCAGCATTTT. Protein: CASSPGRDQPQHF. Looking up the rest from reference TRBV7-2 and TRBJ1-5 gives the full variable domain: GAGVSQSPSNKVTEKGKDVELRCDPISGHTALYWYRQSLGQGLEFLIYFQGNSAPDKSGLPSDRFSAERTGGSVSTLTIQRTQQEDSAVYLCASSPGRDQPQHFGDGTRLSIL.

V is TRBV14 and J is TRBJ2-3; weak D call: TRBD1 (5 bases). This CDR3 spans 14 amino acids. Germline V gene data show CDR1 as SGHDN and CDR2 as FVKESK. V lost 5 bases and J lost 2, with 11 bases in between. In nucleotides, the CDR3 is TGTGCCAGCAGCTATAGACAGCCCACAGATACGCAGTATTTT. Translated: CASSYRQPTDTQYF. Complete variable domain (other parts from reference TRBV14 and TRBJ2-3): EAGVTQFPSHSVIEKGQTVTLRCDPISGHDNLYWYRRVMGKEIKFLLHFVKESKQDESGMPNNRFLAERTGGTYSTLKVQPAELEDSGVYFCASSYRQPTDTQYFGPGTRLTVL.

In this sample, this clone turned up a few times. The genes are TRBV5-4 and TRBJ2-1, with 14 bases matching TRBD2. The V segment lost 3 bases and the J segment 4 bases; nucleotides outside the gene matches: 6. The CDR3 has 17 residues. Per germline, CDR1 SGHNT and CDR2 YYREEE (reference sequence). CDR3 sequence reads: CASSSGLAGDWYNEQFF. The CDR3 nucleotides read TGTGCCAGCAGCTCGGGACTAGCGGGAGACTGGTACAATGAGCAGTTCTTC. Variable domain in full (rest from reference TRBV5-4 and TRBJ2-1): ETGVTQSPTHLIKTRGQQVTLRCSSQSGHNTVSWYQQALGQGPQFIFQYYREEENGRGNFPPRFSGLQFPNYSSELNVNALELDDSALYLCASSSGLAGDWYNEQFFGPGTRLTVL.

This clone occurred a few times. V and J are TRBV3-1 (or the pseudogene TRBV3-2) and TRBJ1-4; D is unresolved. With 0 bases removed from V and 11 bases from J, the gap between germline ends came to 10 bases. Germline V gene lookup returns CDR1 LGHDT and CDR2 YNNKEL (reference sequence). The CDR3 length is 13 residues. The CDR3 reads CASSQDPGNKLFF. In DNA, the CDR3 is TGTGCCAGCAGCCAAGATCCGGGGAACAAACTGTTTTTT.

This chain uses TRBV7-8 with TRBJ2-1, with 10 bases identical to TRBD2. Germline CDR1 reads SGHVS; CDR2 reads FQNEAQ. The V gene end was trimmed by 3 bases and the J gene end by 7 bases; junction bases not matched to a gene: 6. The CDR3 contains 15 residues. The CDR3 protein is CASSFGLAAPNEQFF. The CDR3 region has the DNA TGTGCCAGCAGCTTCGGACTAGCGGCCCCTAATGAGCAGTTCTTC.

The chain recombines TRBV19 with TRBJ1-2; D gene uncertain. The CDR3 consists of 15 residues. The germline gives CDR1 LNHDA, CDR2 SQIVND (reference sequence). Trimming pared 5 bases from V and 4 bases from J, leaving 17 bases between. The CDR3 region is CASSRGPSLTYGYTF. In DNA form, the CDR3 reads TGTGCCAGTAGTCGAGGGCCCTCCTTAACCTATGGCTACACCTTC.

This chain links TRBV7-3 with TRBJ2-3, with 10 bases lining up with TRBD1. The CDR3 extends over 16 amino acids. Germline loops: CDR1 SGHTA, CDR2 FQGTGA. The trim removed 5 bases at V and 6 bases at J, leaving 11 bases unmatched. The CDR3 bases are TGTGCCAGCAGCCCGTCCACCGGGACAGGGGAGGATACGCAGTATTTT. It encodes CASSPSTGTGEDTQYF.

The rearrangement links TRBV11-2 to TRBJ2-3; possibly TRBD1 for D (6 bases). CDR1 is SGHAT, CDR2 FQNNGV, per germline. The CDR3 has 12 residues. V lost 7 bases and J lost 4, with 9 bases in between. CDR3 nucleotides: TGTGCCAGCACCACAGGGTCAGATACGCAGTATTTT. This codes for CASTTGSDTQYF.

This clone came up a few times. The CDR3 reads CASSLDRGAYGYTF. Here the CDR3 DNA reads TGCGCCAGCAGCTTGGACAGGGGAGCTTATGGCTACACCTTC. The chain has TRBV5-1 and TRBJ1-2, with 7 bases aligning to TRBD1. The CDR3 is made up of 14 amino acids. V lost 0 bases and J lost 5; bases outside the gene matches: 4. Germline loops: CDR1 SGHRS, CDR2 YFSETQ.

This sequence joins TRBV19 and TRBJ2-2; D might be TRBD2 (6 bases). The ends were cut back, 5 bases at V and 4 bases at J, with 14 bases in the middle. This CDR3 is built from 15 residues. Germline values: CDR1 LNHDA, CDR2 SQIVND (reference sequence). CDR3 protein: CASSPRDFLTGELFF. DNA for the CDR3: TGTGCCAGTAGTCCCCGGGACTTCCTCACCGGGGAGCTGTTTTTT.

The chain recombines TRBV19 with TRBJ1-1, with D possibly matching TRBD1 (5 bases). CDR3 length: 12 residues. Germline V CDR1 and CDR2: LNHDA, SQIVND (reference sequence). Trimming removed 4 bases from V and 6 bases from J, with 9 bases in between. This CDR3 reads CASSNPGSEAFF. The DNA for the CDR3 is TGTGCCAGTAGTAACCCAGGGTCTGAAGCTTTCTTT.

The rearrangement uses TRBV11-2 and TRBJ2-2, with 7 bases that match TRBD1. The germline gives CDR1 SGHAT, CDR2 FQNNGV. The J segment lost 2 bases and the V segment lost 4 bases, leaving 4 bases of the junction unmatched. CDR3 size: 15 residues. CDR3 bases: TGTGCCAGCAGCTCCGGGACAGTTAACACCGGGGAGCTGTTTTTT. The encoded protein is CASSSGTVNTGELFF.

The DNA of the CDR3 is TGCGCCAGCAGCTTGACCAGGGACTATGGCTACACCTTC. This translates into CASSLTRDYGYTF. The chain uses TRBV5-1 and TRBJ1-2; D is perhaps TRBD1 (5 bases). The CDR3 length is 13 residues. Germline V gene data show CDR1 as SGHRS and CDR2 as YFSETQ. Trimming took off 1 base at V and 3 bases at J, with 7 bases between the two ends.

This sequence joins TRBV3-1 (or the pseudogene TRBV3-2) and TRBJ1-1, with D perhaps matching TRBD1 (5 bases). Trimming took off 4 bases at V and 7 bases at J, with 13 bases between the two ends. Germline V lookup: CDR1 LGHDT, CDR2 YNNKEL (reference sequence). This CDR3 contains 13 residues. The CDR3 DNA is TGTGCCAGCAGCCTTGCCCGGGGGAATGAAGCTTTCTTT. Its translation is CASSLARGNEAFF.

The chain is built from TRBV4-1 and TRBJ2-5, with TRBD2 matching 13 bases. CDR3 length: 15 amino acids. V shed 3 bases and J 4 bases; nucleotides not matched to a gene: 2. Germline values: CDR1 MGHRA, CDR2 YSYEKL. The CDR3 region is CASSQGLAGLETQYF. In DNA form, the CDR3 reads TGCGCCAGCAGCCAGGGACTAGCGGGGCTAGAGACCCAGTACTTC.

This rearrangement joins TRBV6-6 to TRBJ1-2; TRBD1 matches at 7 bases. Germline lookup yields CDR1 MNHNY and CDR2 SVGAGI (reference sequence). V lost 3 bases and J lost 8; bases outside the gene matches: 6. CDR3 length equals 13 residues. In DNA form, the CDR3 reads TGTGCCAGCAGTTATGGGCAGGGGGTCGGCTACACCTTC. It encodes CASSYGQGVGYTF.

This rearrangement joins TRBV5-6 to TRBJ1-2; D is unresolved. Germline lookup yields CDR1 SGHDT and CDR2 YYEEEE. CDR3 length equals 12 residues. The V end lost 0 bases, the J end lost 7 bases, and 7 bases lay between the germline ends. Here the CDR3 reads CASSLASFGYTF. The DNA of the CDR3 is TGTGCCAGCAGCTTGGCCAGTTTTGGCTACACCTTC.

This clone was seen only a few times. The gene calls are TRBV5-1 and TRBJ2-5; D uncertain. CDR1 and CDR2 from the germline V gene are SGHRS and YFSETQ. V was shortened by 2 bases and J by 3 bases, with 8 bases between the two germline ends. The CDR3 loop spans 13 amino acids. In nucleotides, the CDR3 is TGCGCCAGCAGCTTCGCGGTTGAAGAGACCCAGTACTTC. It translates to CASSFAVEETQYF.

The rearrangement joins TRBV5-4 to TRBJ2-1; a possible D gene is TRBD1 (5 bases). CDR3 size: 17 residues. Germline V gene lookup returns CDR1 SGHNT and CDR2 YYREEE (reference sequence). The germline V and J ends were trimmed by 1 base and 6 bases, with 20 bases remaining between them. CDR3 in amino acids: CASSLPDRPRASNEQFF. The CDR3 DNA sequence: TGTGCCAGCAGCTTGCCCGACAGACCCCGGGCTAGCAATGAGCAGTTCTTC.